The 10 T cell receptor beta chains in this list originate from one sample, sequenced in a study of OX40 agonist ivuxolimab in advanced cancers. Libraries were prepared by immunoSEQ multiplex PCR; TCRdb keeps only in-frame clonotypes and omits some of them. The sample consists of around 61,000 clones, about 90% of them appearing once. The sequences come from CD4+ or CD8+ T cells sorted from blood, collected in a trial of the OX40 agonist ivuxolimab. The receptor source for this set is an adult with an advanced solid tumor such as melanoma, head and neck, liver or kidney cancer.

The rearrangement links TRBV5-4 to TRBJ1-2, with D tentatively TRBD1 (6 bases). This CDR3 has 14 residues. Germline CDR1 and CDR2: SGHNT and YYREEE (reference sequence). Trimming removed 2 bases at V and 3 bases at J, with 11 bases between. As DNA, the CDR3 is TGTGCCAGCAGCTTTTCAGGGGCGGACTATGGCTACACCTTC. As protein: CASSFSGADYGYTF.

V usage is TRBV4-1 and J usage is TRBJ1-6, with a weak D call TRBD1 (5 bases). This CDR3 is built from 17 residues. CDR1 and CDR2 (germline): MGHRA, YSYEKL. Deletions cut 1 base from V and 1 base from J, with 11 bases between. CDR3 sequence reads: CASSQGPEGSYNSPLHF. Written as DNA, the CDR3 is TGCGCCAGCAGCCAAGGTCCCGAGGGGTCCTATAATTCACCCCTCCACTTT.

The rearrangement uses TRBV4-1 and TRBJ1-1, with D tentatively TRBD1 (6 bases). CDR1 MGHRA and CDR2 YSYEKL come from the germline V gene. The CDR3 is 15 amino acids. The ends were cut back, 0 bases at V and 7 bases at J, with 15 bases in the middle. The CDR3 protein is CASSQEGNGRGEAFF. CDR3 DNA sequence: TGCGCCAGCAGCCAAGAAGGTAATGGCAGGGGTGAAGCTTTCTTT.

This clone was detected only a few times. The V and J genes are TRBV11-2 and TRBJ1-1; D is undetermined. Germline V gene sequence: CDR1 SGHAT, CDR2 FQNNGV. The CDR3 extends over 12 amino acids. V was clipped by 4 bases and J by 4 bases, with 7 bases between them. CDR3 sequence: CASSYHSTEAFF. The CDR3 DNA is TGTGCCAGCAGCTATCACAGCACTGAAGCTTTCTTT.

This chain connects TRBV27 to TRBJ2-7; the match to TRBD1 covers 9 bases. Germline V CDR1 and CDR2: MNHEY, SMNVEV (reference sequence). The CDR3 spans 15 residues. The trim removed 5 bases at V and 7 bases at J, leaving 12 bases unmatched. CDR3 bases: TGTGCCAGCAGTCTGACACTGACAGGGGGAGGGGAGCAGTACGTC. Translated, it gives CASSLTLTGGGEQYV.

This clone came up once. The chain has TRBV7-9 and TRBJ1-3; possible D gene TRBD1, 5 bases. The CDR3 consists of 17 residues. The V and J ends lost 1 base and 2 bases respectively, with 15 bases between them. Germline assignment: CDR1 SEHNR and CDR2 FQNEAQ (reference sequence). CDR3 DNA sequence: TGTGCCAGCAGCTTAGTGCATGCGGGGCCCCCTGGAAACACCATATATTTT. It specifies CASSLVHAGPPGNTIYF.

The chain carries TRBV6-6 and TRBJ1-3, with no clear D. Trimming removed 2 bases at V and 0 bases at J, with 5 bases between. CDR1 is MNHNY, CDR2 SVGAGI, per germline (reference sequence). The CDR3 is made up of 14 amino acids. The CDR3 DNA is TGTGCCAGCAGTTACGCAAGCTCTGGAAACACCATATATTTT. Translating it yields CASSYASSGNTIYF.

The V and J genes are TRBV11-3 and TRBJ2-1; D perhaps matches TRBD2 (5 bases). The CDR3 is 18 residues long. Germline V CDR1 and CDR2: SGHNT, YENEEA. The V and J ends lost 0 bases and 2 bases respectively, with 17 bases between them. CDR3 coding DNA: TGTGCCAGCAGCTTAGATCGACGAGGGATGAACGCCTACAATGAGCAGTTCTTC. The encoded protein is CASSLDRRGMNAYNEQFF.

The chain combines TRBV15 with TRBJ1-5, with D possibly TRBD1 on 6 matching bases. The CDR3 extends over 14 amino acids. Trimming removed 5 bases at V and 1 base at J, with 9 bases between. Germline V gives CDR1 LNHNV, CDR2 YYDKDF (reference sequence). The CDR3 DNA is TGTGCCACCAGCCTAGGGGGGAGCAATCAGCCCCAGCATTTT. Its translation is CATSLGGSNQPQHF.

The chain couples TRBV9 to TRBJ1-2; the D gene is possibly TRBD1 (6 bases). Germline values: CDR1 SGDLS, CDR2 YYNGEE. V lost 4 bases and J lost 4, with 14 bases in between. CDR3 length: 14 amino acids. The CDR3 DNA sequence: TGTGCCAGCAGCCCGACGGGGGCCGGCTATGGCTACACCTTC. This encodes CASSPTGAGYGYTF.